The rows below give T cell receptor beta chains drawn from one sample of a study of OX40 agonist ivuxolimab in advanced cancers. Generated by immunoSEQ multiplex PCR, the TCRdb table keeps only in-frame clones and is missing some. The data hold 50,000 to 60,000 clones, with 70% to 90% observed a single time. The source was CD4+ or CD8+ T cells sorted from blood, collected in a trial of the OX40 agonist ivuxolimab. The source is an adult with an advanced solid tumor such as melanoma, head and neck, liver or kidney cancer. Both conserved end residues are part of each CDR3. D genes are given only for firm matches. Clone sizes are given selectively: once, few, many, or a class where the clone is expanded.

abundance: NA
v_gene: TRBV2
j_gene: TRBJ2-7
d_gene: TRBD2
CDR3nt: TGTGCCGGATTAACAGGACTAGCGGGGGAAACTTCCTACGAGCAGTACTTC
CDR3aa: CAGLTGLAGETSYEQYF

abundance: NA
v_gene: TRBV4-3
j_gene: TRBJ2-1
d_gene: NA
CDR3nt: TGCGCCAGCAGCCCCTCCAGGGCTAGGGGCAATGAGCAGTTCTTC
CDR3aa: CASSPSRARGNEQFF

abundance: NA
v_gene: TRBV6-6
j_gene: TRBJ1-1
d_gene: TRBD1
CDR3nt: TGTGCCAGCACTATCGACAGGGGGGCTGAAGCTTTCTTT
CDR3aa: CASTIDRGAEAFF

abundance: NA
v_gene: TRBV13
j_gene: TRBJ2-5
d_gene: NA
CDR3nt: TGTGCCAGCAGCTTAGCCACATCCAAGTACCAAGAGACCCAGTACTTC
CDR3aa: CASSLATSKYQETQYF

abundance: NA
v_gene: TRBV4-3
j_gene: TRBJ1-2
d_gene: NA
CDR3nt: TGCGCCAGCAGCCAATACTACGGGACGGCCTATGGCTACACCTTC
CDR3aa: CASSQYYGTAYGYTF

abundance: NA
v_gene: TRBV7-3
j_gene: TRBJ1-1
d_gene: NA
CDR3nt: TGTGCCAGCAGCCCTCCAGGGGAGGCAGCTTTCTTT
CDR3aa: CASSPPGEAAFF

abundance: once
v_gene: TRBV11-2
j_gene: TRBJ2-7
d_gene: NA
CDR3nt: TGTGCCAGCAGCTTAGACGGGGGCGCTTTCTACGAGCAGTACTTC
CDR3aa: CASSLDGGAFYEQYF

abundance: once
v_gene: TRBV7-9
j_gene: TRBJ2-7
d_gene: NA
CDR3nt: TGTGCCAGCAGCTTAGGCTCGGGGGCATGGTACTTC
CDR3aa: CASSLGSGAWYF

abundance: NA
v_gene: TRBV18
j_gene: TRBJ2-4
d_gene: NA
CDR3nt: TGTGCCAGCACCCGGGACACCTTAGCCAAAAACATTCAGTACTTC
CDR3aa: CASTRDTLAKNIQYF

abundance: NA
v_gene: TRBV6-5
j_gene: TRBJ2-5
d_gene: NA
CDR3nt: TGTGCCAGCAGTCTCCCGGCGGGCGGCCCAGAGACCCAGTACTTC
CDR3aa: CASSLPAGGPETQYF

abundance: NA
v_gene: TRBV27
j_gene: TRBJ1-2
d_gene: NA
CDR3nt: TGTGCCAGCAGTCCCATCCCGCTGGGGGGGATTGATGGCTACACCTTC
CDR3aa: CASSPIPLGGIDGYTF

abundance: NA
v_gene: TRBV13
j_gene: TRBJ2-1
d_gene: NA
CDR3nt: TGTGCCAGCAGCTTATGGGACACCCTCTCGCGCGATGAGCAGTTCTTC
CDR3aa: CASSLWDTLSRDEQFF

abundance: NA
v_gene: TRBV15
j_gene: TRBJ2-7
d_gene: TRBD1
CDR3nt: TGTGCCACCAGCAGAGATACAGGGGCCTCCTACGAGCAGTACTTC
CDR3aa: CATSRDTGASYEQYF

abundance: few
v_gene: TRBV7-9
j_gene: TRBJ2-7
d_gene: TRBD2
CDR3nt: TGTGCCAGCAGCCGGACTAGCCCCTACGAGCAGTACTTC
CDR3aa: CASSRTSPYEQYF

abundance: NA
v_gene: TRBV30
j_gene: TRBJ1-1
d_gene: TRBD1
CDR3nt: TGTGCCGGAAAACCCTTGTCCCCAGGGGGGCTTAGCCGTGAAGCTTTCTTT
CDR3aa: CAGKPLSPGGLSREAFF